Sequencing of this T cell receptor beta chain was carried out in a study of cytotoxic CD8 clonotypes in ibrutinib-treated CLL. Profiling relied on immunoSEQ multiplex PCR, and the TCRdb table lists in-frame clones only, not all of them. The sample includes tens of thousands of clones, approximately 87% of them seen just once. Cryopreserved PBMCs supplied about 2 micrograms of genomic DNA for TCR beta libraries. Of note for this clone: The target antigen is unknown.

Whole-study findings and limits: With treatment, public clonotypes, which were uncommon, either contracted or remained stable. A difference in sampling times existed between sustained-remission and progressing patients.

The sequence derives from a human donor with chronic lymphocytic leukemia. This material consisted of PBMCs, taken after 24 months of ibrutinib treatment.

This CDR3 is CASRHPGLAGGRNEQFF. The DNA of the CDR3 is TGTGCCAGCAGGCACCCGGGACTAGCGGGAGGGCGCAATGAGCAGTTCTTC. The chain is built from TRBV11-2 and TRBJ2-1, with 16 nucleotides matching TRBD2. The CDR3 totals 17 residues. Germline V gives CDR1 SGHAT, CDR2 FQNNGV. Trimming at V came to 6 bases and at J to 6 bases, leaving 8 bases not matched to a gene.